This TCR beta chain was sequenced during a study of CD8 T cells in ankylosing spondylitis. Study findings and constraints: Ankylosing spondylitis blood appeared to carry a characteristic TCR beta motif of several highly homologous variants. In ankylosing spondylitis patients, matched synovial fluid reportedly showed significant enrichment of disease-linked clones.

A single record per CDR3 protein comes from TCRdb applying MiXCR to the 5' RACE reads. Here the sample spans approximately 520,000 distinct CDR3 sequences, approximately 5% being singletons. There are many counts of this clonotype. What it recognizes is unknown. Trimming removed 5 bases from V and 3 bases from J, with 8 bases in between. The CDR3 has 12 residues. CDR1 and CDR2 (germline): SGHTA, FQGNSA. The chain uses TRBV7-2 and TRBJ2-7; unclear D gene. The source material was blood, either unsorted or a sorted T cell fraction (not recorded which). The clonotype comes from a male donor with ankylosing spondylitis. The DNA for the CDR3 is TGTGCCAGCAGCCCATCCCGCTACGAGCAGTACTTC. This encodes CASSPSRYEQYF.